These 24 T cell receptor beta chains originate from one sample sequenced in a study of blood T cells in healthy people across ages. The second PCR ran about 6 to 11 cycles with a sample-barcoded 5' primer and J-beta primers. TCRdb independently ran MiXCR on the 5' RACE reads; one entry per CDR3 protein. The top ten clones hold about 6.7% of a sample with over a million distinct CDR3 sequences, approximately 60% of them seen once. The source material was blood. These receptors were collected from a man aged 18 to 30 in good health.

The rearrangement joins TRBV10-2 to TRBJ2-5; the match to TRBD2 covers 9 bases. Trimming took 2 bases from V and 3 from J; bases not matched to a gene: 4. CDR1 is WSHSY and CDR2 is SAAADI in the germline V gene. This CDR3 is 15 amino acids long. This chain's CDR3 is CASSEGLAMEETQYF. CDR3 nucleotide sequence: TGCGCCAGCAGTGAGGGACTAGCGATGGAAGAGACCCAGTACTTC.

This chain links TRBV7-2 with TRBJ2-7; 12 bases are a match to TRBD2. The germline CDR1 and CDR2 sequences are SGHTA and FQGNSA. The CDR3 spans 16 residues. The V gene end was trimmed by 5 bases and the J gene end by 6 bases; junction bases not matched to a gene: 11. As DNA, the CDR3 is TGTGCCAGCAGCATGACTAGCGGGGGCGCAGCTGGCGAGCAGTACTTC. This encodes CASSMTSGGAAGEQYF.

The J gene is TRBJ2-2, the V gene TRBV6-1; D uncertain. Germline V lookup: CDR1 MNHNS, CDR2 SASEGT. V was clipped by 2 bases and J by 0 bases, with 10 bases between them. The CDR3 has 16 residues. The CDR3 loop is CASSEMGSTNTGELFF. CDR3 nucleotides: TGTGCCAGCAGTGAAATGGGGTCCACGAACACCGGGGAGCTGTTTTTT.

This clonotype was detected a few times. The chain joins TRBV4-3 to TRBJ1-1, with 9 bases lining up with TRBD1. The length of the CDR3 is 16 residues. Germline V gene lookup returns CDR1 LGHNA and CDR2 YSLEER. The V segment lost 4 bases and the J segment 5 bases; nucleotides outside the gene matches: 11. The CDR3 DNA reads as TGCGCCAGCAGCCCGGACAGGGGCTCGGTGAGGACTGAAGCTTTCTTT. This gives the protein CASSPDRGSVRTEAFF.

This clonotype has a handful of counts. This CDR3 reads CASNRGDEIYEQYF. The CDR3 coding sequence is TGTGCCAGCAACAGGGGGGACGAAATCTACGAGCAGTACTTC. The V and J genes are TRBV6-2 or TRBV6-3 and TRBJ2-7; TRBD1 aligns across 8 bases. The CDR3 spans 14 residues. CDR1 MNHEY and CDR2 SVGEGT come from the germline V gene. The V segment lost 7 bases and the J segment 3 bases; nucleotides outside the gene matches: 8.

This chain connects TRBV20-1 to TRBJ1-1, with unresolved D. Germline loops: CDR1 DFQATT, CDR2 SNEGSKA (reference sequence). CDR3 length equals 13 residues. Trimming took 5 bases from V and 4 from J, leaving 14 bases between them. CDR3 residues: CSAADIRGTEAFF. DNA of the CDR3: TGCAGTGCTGCGGATATACGGGGCACTGAAGCTTTCTTT.

The chain recombines TRBV20-1 with TRBJ2-5; 7 nucleotides align to TRBD1. Per the germline V gene, CDR1 is DFQATT and CDR2 is SNEGSKA (reference sequence). Losses at the gene ends were 1 base for V and 5 bases for J; bases not matched to a gene: 7. The length of the CDR3 is 14 residues. In DNA form, the CDR3 reads TGCAGTGCTAGAGGAGGCAGGGGGTCGGAGACCCAGTACTTC. Amino acids: CSARGGRGSETQYF.

This clonotype came up once. This chain uses TRBV29-1 with TRBJ2-1, with 7 bases that match TRBD1. V was clipped by 6 bases and J by 3 bases; unmatched bases: 11. CDR3 size: 15 residues. Per the germline V gene, CDR1 is SQVTM and CDR2 is ANQGSEA. The CDR3 loop is CSVQGTDTNYNEQFF. In nucleotides, the CDR3 is TGCAGCGTCCAAGGGACAGACACCAACTACAATGAGCAGTTCTTC.

The CDR3: CASSIHRASGSYEQYF. CDR3 bases: TGTGCCAGCAGCATACATCGAGCGAGTGGCTCCTACGAGCAGTACTTC. The rearrangement joins TRBV11-2 to TRBJ2-7; D is unclear. From germline, CDR1 is SGHAT and CDR2 FQNNGV. There are 16 residues in the CDR3. Trimming pared 5 bases from V and 0 bases from J, leaving 17 bases between.

The V gene is TRBV11-2, the J gene TRBJ2-3, with TRBD2 matching over 11 bases. The CDR3 covers 20 residues. The V gene end was trimmed by 6 bases and the J gene end by 5 bases; junction bases not matched to a gene: 22. The germline CDR1 and CDR2 sequences are SGHAT and FQNNGV. The CDR3 DNA reads TGTGCCAGCAGGAATTTGGGTCGGGTAGCGGGAGGGCCTGTGAAAGATACGCAGTATTTT. This codes for CASRNLGRVAGGPVKDTQYF.

The chain joins TRBV29-1 to TRBJ2-7; 8 bases align to TRBD2. The CDR3 extends over 13 amino acids. Germline V gene sequence: CDR1 SQVTM, CDR2 ANQGSEA. The V gene end was trimmed by 4 bases and the J gene end by 0 bases; junction bases not matched to a gene: 2. The CDR3 loop reads CSVGGGHSYEQYF. For the CDR3, the DNA is TGCAGCGTTGGCGGGGGGCACTCCTACGAGCAGTACTTC.

This sequence joins TRBV7-2 and TRBJ1-4, with D uncertain. The V gene's germline CDR1 is SGHTA and CDR2 FQGNSA. Trimming pared 1 base from V and 8 bases from J, leaving 20 bases between. This CDR3 region has 17 residues. The CDR3 DNA sequence: TGTGCCAGCAGCTTAGACTTCGAGGGAAGCGCGAGAGAAAAACTGTTTTTT. This gives the protein CASSLDFEGSAREKLFF.

The chain links TRBV20-1 to TRBJ2-7, with 8 bases fitting TRBD1. The CDR3 is 16 amino acids. The junction had 16 bases not matched to a gene; V was cut back by 8 bases and J by 1 base. Germline V gives CDR1 DFQATT, CDR2 SNEGSKA (reference sequence). The CDR3 spells CSPNIGQGADSYEQYF. CDR3 in DNA: TGCAGTCCGAACATTGGGCAGGGGGCGGATTCCTACGAGCAGTACTTC.

Only a few counts were recorded for this clonotype. The J gene is TRBJ2-4, the V gene TRBV4-3; D is ambiguous. The J call may be mistaken, given a closer DNA end match to TRBJ2-7. This CDR3 is built from 13 residues. Germline CDR1 reads LGHNA; CDR2 reads YSLEER. The CDR3 loop reads CASSQAYGYEQYF. CDR3 nucleotides: TGCGCCAGCAGCCAAGCGTATGGCTACGAGCAGTACTTC.

This clonotype came up many times. This rearrangement joins TRBV20-1 to TRBJ1-6, with D uncertain. This CDR3 has 14 residues. V shed 1 base and J shed 7 bases, with 11 bases lying between them. The germline V gene has CDR1 DFQATT and CDR2 SNEGSKA (reference sequence). The CDR3 nucleotides read TGCAGTGCTAGAGCCGCACGGGAAAATTCACCCCTCCACTTT. Translating it yields CSARAARENSPLHF.

The chain employs TRBV4-1 and TRBJ2-1, with 9 bases aligning to TRBD1. CDR1 is MGHRA and CDR2 is YSYEKL in the germline V gene. Losses at the gene ends were 4 bases for V and 2 bases for J; bases not matched to a gene: 12. The length of the CDR3 is 18 residues. CDR3: CASSRVERDRDPYNEQFF. The CDR3 bases are TGCGCCAGCAGCCGAGTAGAGAGGGACAGGGACCCCTACAATGAGCAGTTCTTC.

In this sample, this clonotype turned up a few times. The chain recombines TRBV29-1 with TRBJ1-1, with D hard to call. This CDR3 comprises 14 residues. Trimming left V 3 bases short and J 0 bases short, with 11 bases between. Germline values: CDR1 SQVTM, CDR2 ANQGSEA. DNA of the CDR3: TGCAGCGTTGAGCGGGTCCTACTGAACACTGAAGCTTTCTTT. This sequence encodes CSVERVLLNTEAFF.

The V and J genes are TRBV24-1 and TRBJ2-3; no definite D call. From germline, CDR1 is KGHDR and CDR2 SFDVKD. The CDR3 runs to 16 residues. V gave up 3 bases and J gave up 4 bases, with 16 bases separating them. DNA of the CDR3: TGTGCCACCAGTGATGCCCTTGGTTTTGGTCCAGATACGCAGTATTTT. Translated: CATSDALGFGPDTQYF.

This clonotype has a handful of counts. J is TRBJ2-3 and V is TRBV7-9; 11 bases agree with TRBD2. Germline CDR1 and CDR2: SEHNR and FQNEAQ (reference sequence). The J segment lost 5 bases and the V segment lost 4 bases, leaving 5 bases of the junction unmatched. The CDR3 length is 15 residues. This CDR3 reads CASSSTSGSRDTQYF. CDR3 DNA: TGTGCCAGCAGCTCCACTAGCGGGAGTAGAGATACGCAGTATTTT.

V usage is TRBV20-1 and J usage is TRBJ2-4, with D unresolved. Judging by the DNA end, TRBJ2-5 fits better; the J call may be wrong. Germline assignment: CDR1 DFQATT and CDR2 SNEGSKA (reference sequence). The length of the CDR3 is 13 residues. The CDR3 region has the DNA TGCAGTGCTAGACTAGGTTCCCTATCGACCCAGTACTTC. Protein product: CSARLGSLSTQYF.

The chain carries TRBV7-2 and TRBJ2-4; 10 nucleotides line up with TRBD2. The end of the DNA aligns better with TRBJ2-7, so the J call may be wrong. The CDR3 extends over 16 amino acids. Per the germline V gene, CDR1 is SGHTA and CDR2 is FQGNSA. CDR3 bases: TGTGCCAGCAGCTCCGACCTAGCGGGAGTAGTCGACGAGCAGTACTTC. Encoded protein: CASSSDLAGVVDEQYF.

The chain employs TRBV9 and TRBJ2-3, with D hard to call. Germline V gene data show CDR1 as SGDLS and CDR2 as YYNGEE. CDR3 length: 14 residues. V gave up 4 bases and J gave up 5 bases, with 14 bases separating them. CDR3: CASSSLGSGDTQYF. The CDR3 coding sequence is TGTGCCAGCAGCTCCCTCGGTTCAGGAGATACGCAGTATTTT.

There are a few counts of this clonotype. The chain is built from TRBV6-2 or TRBV6-3 and TRBJ2-7; tentative D call: TRBD2 (6 bases). Germline CDR1 and CDR2: MNHEY and SVGEGT. Trimming removed 6 bases at V and 5 bases at J, with 14 bases between. The CDR3 length is 13 residues. CDR3 nucleotides: TGTGCCAGCAGCTTCAGGGAGGTTCACGAGCAGTACTTC. As protein: CASSFREVHEQYF.

This clonotype was observed a handful of times. The chain recombines TRBV12-3 or TRBV12-4 with TRBJ1-5; 9 positions match TRBD1. With V trimmed by 5 bases and J by 11 bases, 10 bases remained unmatched. The CDR3 length is 14 residues. CDR3 region: CASSPGTGMVTQHF. The CDR3 bases are TGTGCCAGCAGTCCCGGGACAGGGATGGTTACCCAGCATTTT.